Below, one T cell receptor beta chain is given with its context. The antigen is unknown. Making the TCR beta libraries involved quantitative 5'-RACE with molecular barcodes. TCRdb reprocessed the 5' RACE reads with MiXCR, giving one entry per CDR3 protein. Seen here are approximately 150,000 distinct CDR3 sequences, 25% to 35% observed once, and the top ten hold 6%. The sample comes from a study of CD8 T cells in ankylosing spondylitis. J lost 2 bases, V lost 1 base, and 10 bases had no gene match. This CDR3 is 18 amino acids long. CDR1 and CDR2 (germline): LNHNV, YYDKDF (reference sequence). General study results and limits: Characteristic of ankylosing spondylitis blood, it appeared, was a TCR beta motif comprising several highly homologous variants. Reports of some motif variants in reactive arthritis synovial fluid and blood predate this one.

The sequence was collected from a male donor with ankylosing spondylitis. Sequencing was carried out using synovial fluid, either unsorted or a sorted T cell fraction (not recorded which). The chain uses TRBV15 and TRBJ2-4; 8 bases match TRBD1. The CDR3 sequence: CATSRVRDRTSPKNIQYF. CDR3 DNA sequence: TGTGCCACCAGCAGAGTAAGGGACAGGACCTCTCCCAAAAACATTCAGTACTTC.